The 32 T cell receptor beta chains in this list originate from one sample, sequenced in a study of T cell repertoires in cytomegalovirus infection. TCRdb recomputed calls from the reads with MiXCR, one row per CDR3 protein. The repertoire consists of roughly 300,000 distinct CDR3 sequences, with 25% occurring once and the leading ten covering about 14%. Material for sequencing was PBMCs. The receptors were gathered from a human donor in good health (CMV status not recorded). Some clones in this sample may be carry-over from other donors' samples.

This clonotype was observed many times. The chain has TRBV6-5 and TRBJ2-7, with 10 bases that match TRBD1. Trimming removed 6 bases from V and 5 bases from J; junction bases left unmatched: 7. CDR1 is MNHEY and CDR2 is SVGAGI in the germline V gene. The CDR3 consists of 14 residues. CDR3 amino acids: CASRRTGGRNEQYF. CDR3 DNA sequence: TGTGCCAGCAGGAGGACAGGGGGTAGGAACGAGCAGTACTTC.

V is TRBV28 and J is TRBJ1-3, with TRBD1 matching 7 bases. CDR3 length: 13 residues. The J segment lost 8 bases and the V segment lost 6 bases, leaving 7 bases of the junction unmatched. CDR1 is MDHEN, CDR2 SYDVKM, per germline. The CDR3 loop is CASRDRLGYTIYF. DNA for the CDR3: TGTGCCAGCAGGGACAGGTTGGGGTACACCATATATTTT.

The rearrangement uses TRBV12-3 or TRBV12-4 and TRBJ2-1; D remains unclear. This CDR3 comprises 16 residues. Trimming removed 1 base at V and 0 bases at J, with 10 bases between. The CDR3 DNA reads TGTGCCAGCAGTTTAGAGGGCCTAAGCTCCTACAATGAGCAGTTCTTC. Translated, it gives CASSLEGLSSYNEQFF.

This clonotype was recorded at least ten times. V is TRBV7-2 and J is TRBJ2-1; the D call may be TRBD1 or TRBD2 (6 bases each). V lost 6 bases and J lost 5, with 17 bases in between. Germline values: CDR1 SGHTA, CDR2 FQGNSA. The CDR3 runs 15 residues. CDR3 amino acids: CASRLPRGGNNEQFF. The CDR3, as DNA: TGTGCCAGCAGACTTCCTAGAGGGGGGAACAATGAGCAGTTCTTC.

This clonotype was seen more than once but under ten times. The V gene is TRBV20-1, the J gene TRBJ2-1; possibly TRBD2 for D (5 bases). CDR1 and CDR2 (germline): DFQATT, SNEGSKA (reference sequence). V was trimmed by 0 bases and J by 0 bases, leaving 15 bases between them. The CDR3 runs to 17 residues. CDR3 sequence: CSARDRAGLSSYNEQFF. The CDR3 DNA reads as TGCAGTGCTAGAGATCGGGCGGGCTTGAGCTCCTACAATGAGCAGTTCTTC.

This clonotype was seen a single time. This sequence joins TRBV28 and TRBJ1-1; maybe TRBD1 (5 bases). Per germline, CDR1 MDHEN and CDR2 SYDVKM. V gave up 6 bases and J gave up 5 bases, with 10 bases separating them. The CDR3 covers 12 residues. The CDR3 nucleotides are TGTGCCAGCAGGGCAGGGATAACTGAAGCTTTCTTT. It specifies CASRAGITEAFF.

This clonotype came up a few times. The chain combines TRBV5-1 with TRBJ1-1, with a tentative D call TRBD1 (5 bases). V lost 2 bases to trimming and J lost 0 bases, with 11 bases between them. CDR3 length: 15 amino acids. Germline lookup yields CDR1 SGHRS and CDR2 YFSETQ. CDR3 protein: CASSFMPDMNTEAFF. CDR3 coding DNA: TGCGCCAGCAGCTTTATGCCGGACATGAACACTGAAGCTTTCTTT.

This clonotype came up a few times. The chain combines TRBV28 with TRBJ2-1; D is possibly TRBD1 (8 bases). The CDR3 is made up of 14 amino acids. Trimming removed 4 bases from V and 7 bases from J, with 14 bases in between. Per the germline V gene, CDR1 is MDHEN and CDR2 is SYDVKM. The CDR3 sequence: CASSYGQGGNEQFF. CDR3 bases: TGTGCCAGCAGTTATGGACAGGGAGGGAATGAGCAGTTCTTC.

The gene calls are TRBV5-1 and TRBJ2-5; 12 bases line up with TRBD1. Germline-derived CDR1 and CDR2 are SGHRS and YFSETQ. The junction had 14 bases not matched to a gene; V was cut back by 0 bases and J by 5 bases. The CDR3 has 19 amino acids. CDR3 loop: CASSLVPGQGALQLETQYF. The CDR3 bases are TGCGCCAGCAGCTTGGTTCCGGGACAGGGGGCTCTCCAGCTCGAGACCCAGTACTTC.

CDR3 residues: CASSLEGRGLAEAFF. DNA for the CDR3: TGTGCCAGCAGCTTAGAGGGCAGGGGGCTGGCTGAAGCTTTCTTT. The chain combines TRBV7-2 with TRBJ1-1; 8 nucleotides match TRBD1. The V gene's germline CDR1 is SGHTA and CDR2 FQGNSA. The CDR3 spans 15 residues. Trimming took 1 base from V and 6 from J; bases not matched to a gene: 7.

A few counts support this clonotype. The rearrangement uses TRBV28 and TRBJ1-1, with TRBD1 identical over 9 bases. The J segment lost 3 bases and the V segment lost 5 bases, leaving 10 bases of the junction unmatched. This CDR3 is 16 amino acids long. Germline CDR1 and CDR2: MDHEN and SYDVKM. The CDR3 region is CASSTPGQGEDTEAFF. As DNA, the CDR3 is TGTGCCAGCAGTACCCCGGGACAGGGTGAGGACACTGAAGCTTTCTTT.

The V call is TRBV7-8, the J call TRBJ2-4; 7 bases match TRBD1. The junction had 19 bases not matched to a gene; V was cut back by 5 bases and J by 15 bases. Per the germline V gene, CDR1 is SGHVS and CDR2 is FQNEAQ. The CDR3 totals 15 residues. The CDR3 region has the DNA TGTGCCAGCAGCCAAACATCGTTGACAGGGCCTGACACGTACTTC. Protein product: CASSQTSLTGPDTYF.

The chain couples TRBV5-6 to TRBJ1-2, with a weak D call TRBD1 (5 bases). The CDR3 totals 15 residues. The V gene lost 4 bases and the J gene lost 5 bases, with 18 bases spanning the gap. Germline loops: CDR1 SGHDT, CDR2 YYEEEE. The CDR3, as DNA: TGTGCCAGCAGCGCGACGGGGCCGGTCGTATATGGCTACACCTTC. Amino acids: CASSATGPVVYGYTF.

This clonotype appeared a few times. The CDR3 region has the DNA TGTGCCAGCAGTTCAGGGACGGGCGAAAAACTGTTTTTT. It is translated as CASSSGTGEKLFF. The chain uses TRBV12-3 or TRBV12-4 and TRBJ1-4, with D tentatively TRBD1 (5 bases). The CDR3 is 13 residues long. Trimming took off 4 bases at V and 8 bases at J, with 11 bases between the two ends.

The V and J genes are TRBV29-1 and TRBJ2-7; possible D gene TRBD1, 5 bases. V dropped 6 bases and J dropped 2 bases, with 8 bases sitting between them. Per the germline V gene, CDR1 is SQVTM and CDR2 is ANQGSEA. The CDR3 spans 11 residues. This chain's CDR3 is CSVGQTYEQYF. The CDR3 nucleotides are TGCAGCGTCGGACAAACCTACGAGCAGTACTTC.

This clonotype was seen at least ten times. This rearrangement joins TRBV7-2 to TRBJ2-7; no clear D. The germline V gene encodes CDR1 SGHTA and CDR2 FQGNSA. V was shortened by 3 bases and J by 0 bases, with 12 bases between the two germline ends. The CDR3 covers 15 residues. CDR3 DNA: TGTGCCAGCAGCTTCTGGCCGCAGGCCTCCTACGAGCAGTACTTC. It encodes CASSFWPQASYEQYF.

The V gene is TRBV12-3 or TRBV12-4, the J gene TRBJ2-3; 10 bases agree with TRBD2. V shed 7 bases, J shed 1 base, and the junction held 11 bases outside the gene matches. CDR3 length: 17 residues. CDR3 bases: TGTGCCAGCATCCTGGGAGCGGGAGGGCCAGGCACAGATACGCAGTATTTT. It translates to CASILGAGGPGTDTQYF.

The genes are TRBV2 and TRBJ1-5, with D possibly matching TRBD1 (5 bases). The V gene's germline CDR1 is SNHLY and CDR2 FYNNEI. V shed 6 bases and J shed 6 bases, with 15 bases lying between them. The CDR3 runs 14 residues. As DNA, the CDR3 is TGTGCCAGCAGAGGCCCCTCGCAGGGTCAGCCCCAGCATTTT. Protein: CASRGPSQGQPQHF.

The chain has TRBV20-1 and TRBJ2-1; 8 nucleotides match TRBD1. The J segment lost 7 bases and the V segment lost 2 bases, leaving 19 bases of the junction unmatched. The germline V gene encodes CDR1 DFQATT and CDR2 SNEGSKA (reference sequence). The CDR3 is 18 amino acids. The CDR3 DNA is TGCAGTGCTAGACCCAAAAATCGGGACAGGACCAGGGGGAATGAGCAGTTCTTC. This gives the protein CSARPKNRDRTRGNEQFF.

The sample holds a few counts of this clonotype. The chain recombines TRBV5-1 with TRBJ2-6, with a possible D match to TRBD1 (5 bases). The CDR3 totals 16 residues. V lost 5 bases and J 2 bases, leaving 14 bases between the germline ends. Per germline, CDR1 SGHRS and CDR2 YFSETQ. The CDR3 bases are TGCGCCAGCAGTTCTGGGGCCCCCGCTGGGGCCAACGTCCTGACTTTC. Its translation: CASSSGAPAGANVLTF.

This clonotype has only a few counts. The rearrangement links TRBV12-3 or TRBV12-4 to TRBJ1-1, with a tentative D call TRBD1 (5 bases). V was trimmed by 7 bases and J by 4 bases, leaving 16 bases between them. This CDR3 is 14 amino acids long. The CDR3 protein is CASKGMGGITEAFF. The CDR3, as DNA: TGTGCCAGCAAGGGGATGGGCGGAATCACTGAAGCTTTCTTT.

This clonotype was found a few times. CDR3 sequence reads: CASSLGLYYEQYF. In DNA, the CDR3 is TGTGCCAGCAGTTTAGGTCTCTACTACGAGCAGTACTTC. This chain joins TRBV28 and TRBJ2-7; D is unclear. Germline assignment: CDR1 MDHEN and CDR2 SYDVKM. V lost 2 bases to trimming and J lost 3 bases, with 8 bases between them. The CDR3 is 13 amino acids.

This clonotype has more than one count but fewer than ten. CDR3 sequence reads: CATSTLKMSSYNSPLHF. In DNA, the CDR3 is TGTGCCACCAGCACCCTGAAAATGAGCTCCTATAATTCACCCCTCCACTTT. The chain is built from TRBV15 and TRBJ1-6; D gene unclear. The CDR3 extends over 17 amino acids. Trimming took off 4 bases at V and 0 bases at J, with 13 bases between the two ends. The germline V gene has CDR1 LNHNV and CDR2 YYDKDF (reference sequence).

The chain employs TRBV19 and TRBJ2-1; TRBD2 might be the D (7 bases). Germline V gives CDR1 LNHDA, CDR2 SQIVND (reference sequence). Trimming stripped 3 bases from V and 5 bases from J, with 14 bases between. This CDR3 is 15 amino acids long. CDR3: CASSIPSGTNNEQFF. For the CDR3, the DNA is TGTGCCAGTAGTATTCCCAGCGGGACAAACAATGAGCAGTTCTTC.

This clonotype was recorded many times. The V gene is TRBV7-8, the J gene TRBJ2-7; D is uncertain. Germline values: CDR1 SGHVS, CDR2 FQNEAQ. The V end was cut by 9 bases, the J end by 0 bases, with 15 bases between. The CDR3 loop spans 14 amino acids. CDR3 DNA: TGTGCCAGAGACAAGAGCCATAACTCCTACGAGCAGTACGTC. Protein product: CARDKSHNSYEQYV.

This chain uses TRBV5-6 with TRBJ2-3, with D perhaps matching TRBD1 or TRBD2 (5 bases each). V dropped 5 bases and J dropped 2 bases, with 18 bases sitting between them. Germline V gene sequence: CDR1 SGHDT, CDR2 YYEEEE. This CDR3 is built from 16 residues. The CDR3 nucleotides read TGTGCCAGCAGGCTGGGACCCAGCGGAAACACAGATACGCAGTATTTT. Translating gives CASRLGPSGNTDTQYF.

In its sample, this clonotype was seen a few times. The chain has TRBV4-2 and TRBJ2-1, with TRBD2 identical over 10 bases. Trimming at V came to 0 bases and at J to 9 bases, leaving 8 bases not matched to a gene. This CDR3 comprises 16 residues. Germline assignment: CDR1 LGHNA and CDR2 YNFKEQ. The CDR3 nucleotides read TGTGCCAGCAGCCAAGATAGCGGGAGGCTACAGGGTGAGCAGTTCTTC. This sequence encodes CASSQDSGRLQGEQFF.

The V gene is TRBV20-1, the J gene TRBJ1-6, with D possibly TRBD1 on 5 matching bases. The CDR3 has 14 amino acids. V was cut by 4 bases and J by 8 bases, with 15 bases left in between. In germline, CDR1 is DFQATT, CDR2 SNEGSKA (reference sequence). CDR3 in amino acids: CSANAGGIDSPLHF. Here the CDR3 DNA reads TGCAGTGCTAATGCCGGGGGGATTGATTCACCCCTCCACTTT.

The chain links TRBV19 to TRBJ1-4; D call uncertain. CDR1 is LNHDA and CDR2 is SQIVND in the germline V gene (reference sequence). This CDR3 spans 13 amino acids. V lost 7 bases, J lost 7 bases, and 13 bases lay in between. CDR3 residues: CASNFEPSEKLFF. The DNA of the CDR3 is TGTGCCAGTAACTTCGAACCTAGTGAAAAACTGTTTTTT.

This chain uses TRBV7-2 with TRBJ2-7; the match to TRBD2 covers 13 bases. With 5 bases clipped from V and 9 bases from J, the junction kept 13 bases outside the gene matches. The CDR3 has 16 amino acids. From germline, CDR1 is SGHTA and CDR2 FQGNSA. Here the CDR3 reads CASSPWTSGSIGMQYF. CDR3 nucleotides: TGTGCCAGCAGCCCTTGGACTAGCGGGAGTATAGGGATGCAGTACTTC.

In this sample, this clonotype turned up many times. The chain joins TRBV6-6 to TRBJ2-5, with D perhaps matching TRBD1 (7 bases). This CDR3 has 14 residues. Germline V gene lookup returns CDR1 MNHNY and CDR2 SVGAGI (reference sequence). V dropped 0 bases and J dropped 5 bases, with 10 bases sitting between them. The CDR3 DNA reads as TGTGCCAGCAGTTACTCGGAGGGGGCTGAGACCCAGTACTTC. Its protein product is CASSYSEGAETQYF.

V gene TRBV15 combines with J gene TRBJ2-3, with D perhaps matching TRBD1 (7 bases). V was clipped by 0 bases and J by 0 bases, with 13 bases between them. Per the germline V gene, CDR1 is LNHNV and CDR2 is YYDKDF (reference sequence). The CDR3 extends over 17 amino acids. The CDR3 protein is CATSRDGGGRSTDTQYF. DNA for the CDR3: TGTGCCACCAGCAGAGATGGAGGGGGCAGGAGCACAGATACGCAGTATTTT.